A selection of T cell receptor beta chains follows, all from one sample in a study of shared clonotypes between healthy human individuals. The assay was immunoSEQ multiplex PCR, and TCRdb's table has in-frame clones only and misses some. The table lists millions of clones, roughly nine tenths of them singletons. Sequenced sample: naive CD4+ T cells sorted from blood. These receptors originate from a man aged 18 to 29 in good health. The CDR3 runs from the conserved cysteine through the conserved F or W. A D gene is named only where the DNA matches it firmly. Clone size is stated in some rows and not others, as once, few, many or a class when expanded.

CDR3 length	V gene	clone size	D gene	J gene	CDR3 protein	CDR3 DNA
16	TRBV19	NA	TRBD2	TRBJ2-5	CASSTSTSGGQETQYF	TGTGCCAGTAGTACTTCGACTAGCGGGGGACAAGAGACCCAGTACTTC
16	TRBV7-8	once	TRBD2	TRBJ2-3	CASSLLGLPNTDTQYF	TGTGCCAGCAGCTTATTGGGACTACCGAACACAGATACGCAGTATTTT
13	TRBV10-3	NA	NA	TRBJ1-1	CATETGMNTEAFF	TGTGCCACCGAGACGGGGATGAACACTGAAGCTTTCTTT
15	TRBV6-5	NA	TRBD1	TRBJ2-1	CASSYSSQGVGEQFF	TGTGCCAGCAGTTACTCGTCGCAGGGGGTCGGTGAGCAGTTCTTC
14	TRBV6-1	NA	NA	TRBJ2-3	CASSVGPASDTQYF	TGTGCCAGCAGTGTGGGGCCCGCGTCTGATACGCAGTATTTT
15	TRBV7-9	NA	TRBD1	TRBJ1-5	CASSFGTGVNQPQHF	TGTGCCAGCAGCTTTGGGACAGGGGTTAATCAGCCCCAGCATTTT
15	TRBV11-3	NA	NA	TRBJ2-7	CASSLDGNSAYEQYF	TGTGCCAGCAGCTTAGATGGGAACAGTGCCTACGAGCAGTACTTC
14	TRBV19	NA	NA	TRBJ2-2	CASSSHTAPGELFF	TGTGCCAGTAGTAGCCACACGGCACCCGGGGAGCTGTTTTTT
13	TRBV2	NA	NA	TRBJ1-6	CASFPTLGSPLHF	TGTGCCAGCTTCCCTACGCTTGGGTCACCCCTCCACTTT
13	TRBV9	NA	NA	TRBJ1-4	CASSVGSNEKLFF	TGTGCCAGCAGCGTAGGATCTAATGAAAAACTGTTTTTT
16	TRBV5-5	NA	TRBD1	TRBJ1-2	CASSLAGDRTNYGYTF	TGTGCCAGCAGCTTGGCCGGGGACAGAACTAACTATGGCTACACCTTC
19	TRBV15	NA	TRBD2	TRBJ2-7	CATSRDIRRTSGSAYEQYF	TGTGCCACCAGCAGAGATATAAGGAGGACTAGCGGGAGTGCCTACGAGCAGTACTTC
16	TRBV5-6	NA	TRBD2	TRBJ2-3	CASSLVSSGLGDTQYF	TGTGCCAGCAGCTTGGTGTCTAGCGGGTTGGGAGATACGCAGTATTTT
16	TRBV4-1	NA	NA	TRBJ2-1	CASSQTSPSSYNEQFF	TGCGCCAGCAGCCAAACTTCACCGAGCTCCTACAATGAGCAGTTCTTC
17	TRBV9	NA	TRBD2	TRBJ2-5	CASSSRGVAGGGETQYF	TGTGCCAGCAGCTCCCGAGGAGTAGCGGGAGGGGGGGAGACCCAGTACTTC
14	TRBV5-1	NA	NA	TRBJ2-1	CASSLGFGHNEQFF	TGCGCCAGCAGCTTGGGGTTTGGGCACAATGAGCAGTTCTTC
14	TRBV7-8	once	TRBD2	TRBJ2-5	CASRGSGAPETQYF	TGTGCCAGCAGGGGTAGCGGGGCTCCGGAGACCCAGTACTTC
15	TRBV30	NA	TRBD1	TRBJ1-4	CAWNQGGATNEKLFF	TGTGCCTGGAATCAGGGGGGTGCAACTAATGAAAAACTGTTTTTT
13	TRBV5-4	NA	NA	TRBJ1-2	CASSLVSGNGYTF	TGTGCCAGCAGCTTGGTTTCGGGGAATGGCTACACCTTC
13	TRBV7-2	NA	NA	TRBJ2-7	CASGVARENEQYF	TGTGCCAGCGGGGTGGCGAGGGAGAACGAGCAGTACTTC
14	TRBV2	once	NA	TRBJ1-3	CASSRTDSGNTIYF	TGTGCCAGCAGCCGGACAGACTCTGGAAACACCATATATTTT
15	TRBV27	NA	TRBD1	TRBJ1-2	CASSKARQGEYGYTF	TGTGCCAGCAGTAAAGCAAGACAGGGGGAATATGGCTACACCTTC
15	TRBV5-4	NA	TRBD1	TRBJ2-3	CASSHGDRATDTQYF	TGTGCCAGCAGCCACGGGGACAGGGCCACAGATACGCAGTATTTT
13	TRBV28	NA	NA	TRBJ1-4	CASSLGRGEKLFF	TGTGCCAGCAGTTTGGGACGGGGGGAAAAACTGTTTTTT
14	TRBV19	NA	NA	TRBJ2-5	CASSPWTEQETQYF	TGTGCCAGTAGTCCCTGGACAGAACAAGAGACCCAGTACTTC
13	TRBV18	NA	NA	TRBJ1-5	CASSRGESQPQHF	TGTGCCAGCTCACGAGGGGAATCTCAGCCCCAGCATTTT
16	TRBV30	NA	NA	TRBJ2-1	CAWSVAGSFSYNEQFF	TGTGCCTGGAGTGTAGCAGGATCCTTCTCCTACAATGAGCAGTTCTTC
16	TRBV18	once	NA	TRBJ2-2	CASSPLPGTLTGELFF	TGTGCCAGCTCACCACTACCCGGGACTTTAACCGGGGAGCTGTTTTTT
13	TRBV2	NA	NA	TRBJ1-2	CASSEETVGGYTF	TGTGCCAGCAGTGAAGAAACAGTGGGCGGCTACACCTTC
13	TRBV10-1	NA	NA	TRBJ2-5	CASSDSGEETQYF	TGCGCCAGCAGTGACTCGGGGGAAGAGACCCAGTACTTC
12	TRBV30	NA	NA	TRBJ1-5	CAWSGNSQPQHF	TGTGCCTGGAGTGGAAACAGCCAGCCCCAGCATTTT
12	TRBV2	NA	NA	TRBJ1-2	CASSEMRAGYTF	TGTGCCAGCAGTGAAATGAGGGCTGGCTACACCTTC
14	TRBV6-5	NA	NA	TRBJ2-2	CASNDGTPTGELFF	TGTGCCAGCAACGACGGGACACCAACCGGGGAGCTGTTTTTT
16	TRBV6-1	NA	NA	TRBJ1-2	CASSEQKTTPIYGYTF	TGTGCCAGCAGTGAACAAAAAACTACTCCGATCTATGGCTACACCTTC
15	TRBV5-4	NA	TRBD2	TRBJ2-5	CASSLNLGGVETQYF	TGTGCCAGCAGCTTAAATCTCGGGGGGGTGGAGACCCAGTACTTC
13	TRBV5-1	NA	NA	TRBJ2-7	CASSLGTTNEQYF	TGCGCCAGCAGCCTAGGGACAACAAACGAGCAGTACTTC
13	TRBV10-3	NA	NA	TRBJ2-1	CAISDRGINEQFF	TGTGCCATCAGTGACAGGGGAATCAATGAGCAGTTCTTC
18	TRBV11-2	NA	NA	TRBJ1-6	CASSARLDGSSYNSPLHF	TGTGCCAGCAGCGCCCGCCTCGACGGTAGCTCCTATAATTCACCCCTCCACTTT
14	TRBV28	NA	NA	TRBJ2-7	CASSLGGPGANEYF	TGTGCCAGCAGTTTAGGTGGGCCGGGGGCGAATGAGTACTTC
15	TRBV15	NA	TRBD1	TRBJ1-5	CATSRADRGLSPQHF	TGTGCCACCAGCAGGGCGGACAGGGGCTTATCCCCCCAGCATTTT
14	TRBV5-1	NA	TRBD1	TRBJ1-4	CASSLDAGGGKLFF	TGCGCCAGCAGCTTGGACGCAGGGGGTGGAAAACTGTTTTTT